The rows below give T cell receptor beta chains drawn from one sample of a study of OX40 agonist ivuxolimab in advanced cancers. Generated by immunoSEQ multiplex PCR, the TCRdb table keeps only in-frame clones and is missing some. Here the sample spans 100,000 to 150,000 clones, 92% being singletons. Sequencing used CD4+ or CD8+ T cells sorted from blood, obtained in a trial of the OX40 agonist ivuxolimab. The receptors shown here come from an adult with an advanced solid tumor such as melanoma, head and neck, liver or kidney cancer. CDR3s include the opening cysteine and the closing phenylalanine or tryptophan. A D gene is named only where the DNA matches it firmly. Size tells how often a clone was seen (once, few, many) or the class of an expanded clone, and some rows leave it out.

v_call: TRBV2; d_call: NA; clone_size: NA; j_call: TRBJ2-1; cdr3_aa: CASNDLGSEQFF; cdr3_nt: TGTGCCAGCAATGACCTAGGGAGTGAGCAGTTCTTC
v_call: TRBV12-5; d_call: NA; clone_size: NA; j_call: TRBJ1-5; cdr3_aa: CASGLTRGQPQHF; cdr3_nt: TGTGCTAGTGGTTTGACGCGGGGTCAGCCCCAGCATTTT
v_call: TRBV23-1; d_call: TRBD1; clone_size: NA; j_call: TRBJ1-4; cdr3_aa: CASSPSRTGEHEKLFF; cdr3_nt: TGCGCCAGCAGTCCGAGCCGGACAGGGGAGCATGAAAAACTGTTTTTT
v_call: TRBV21-1; d_call: NA; clone_size: NA; j_call: TRBJ2-1; cdr3_aa: CASSKGKGDLLDEQFF; cdr3_nt: TGTGCCAGCAGCAAAGGGAAGGGGGATCTGTTGGATGAGCAGTTCTTC
v_call: TRBV5-1; d_call: TRBD1; clone_size: few; j_call: TRBJ1-1; cdr3_aa: CASSPRQGNTEAFF; cdr3_nt: TGCGCCAGCAGCCCCCGACAGGGGAACACTGAAGCTTTCTTT
v_call: TRBV27; d_call: NA; clone_size: NA; j_call: TRBJ1-2; cdr3_aa: CASSLGSRRGGYTF; cdr3_nt: TGTGCCAGCAGTCTGGGTTCTCGCCGAGGCGGCTACACCTTC
v_call: TRBV10-3; d_call: TRBD2; clone_size: NA; j_call: TRBJ2-1; cdr3_aa: CAISEPTSPNNEQFF; cdr3_nt: TGTGCCATCAGTGAGCCGACTAGCCCGAACAATGAGCAGTTCTTC
v_call: TRBV28; d_call: TRBD1; clone_size: NA; j_call: TRBJ1-2; cdr3_aa: CASSFNPRGLVNYGYTF; cdr3_nt: TGTGCCAGCAGTTTCAACCCCAGGGGGCTTGTGAACTATGGCTACACCTTC
v_call: TRBV5-1; d_call: TRBD2; clone_size: NA; j_call: TRBJ2-3; cdr3_aa: CASSLPAGAEDTQYF; cdr3_nt: TGCGCCAGCAGCTTGCCAGCGGGAGCCGAAGATACGCAGTATTTT
v_call: TRBV28; d_call: NA; clone_size: NA; j_call: TRBJ2-7; cdr3_aa: CASRSVHPKQGIRSYEQYF; cdr3_nt: TGTGCCAGCAGAAGCGTCCACCCCAAACAGGGTATTCGCTCCTACGAGCAGTACTTC
v_call: TRBV2; d_call: NA; clone_size: NA; j_call: TRBJ2-3; cdr3_aa: CASSAGVLSTDTQYF; cdr3_nt: TGTGCCAGCAGTGCGGGAGTCCTTAGCACAGATACGCAGTATTTT
v_call: TRBV5-1; d_call: NA; clone_size: NA; j_call: TRBJ2-7; cdr3_aa: CASSLEWDYEQYF; cdr3_nt: TGCGCCAGCAGCTTGGAATGGGACTACGAGCAGTACTTC
v_call: TRBV28; d_call: TRBD2; clone_size: NA; j_call: TRBJ2-7; cdr3_aa: CASTPGGGIIYEQYF; cdr3_nt: TGTGCCAGCACCCCCGGGGGGGGGATCATCTACGAGCAGTACTTC
v_call: TRBV19; d_call: NA; clone_size: NA; j_call: TRBJ1-4; cdr3_aa: CASRSREIEKLFF; cdr3_nt: TGTGCCAGTAGATCAAGAGAGATTGAAAAACTGTTTTTT
v_call: TRBV7-9; d_call: NA; clone_size: NA; j_call: TRBJ2-2; cdr3_aa: CASRGAQGNTGELFF; cdr3_nt: TGTGCCAGCCGAGGGGCACAGGGTAACACCGGGGAGCTGTTTTTT
v_call: TRBV19; d_call: NA; clone_size: NA; j_call: TRBJ2-5; cdr3_aa: CASRQSGETQYF; cdr3_nt: TGTGCCAGTAGACAGTCCGGAGAGACCCAGTACTTC
v_call: TRBV10-3; d_call: TRBD1; clone_size: NA; j_call: TRBJ1-2; cdr3_aa: CAIRGTAYSYGYTF; cdr3_nt: TGTGCCATCAGGGGGACAGCCTACTCTTATGGCTACACCTTC
v_call: TRBV12-5; d_call: NA; clone_size: NA; j_call: TRBJ2-3; cdr3_aa: CASGLVNVGTDTQYF; cdr3_nt: TGTGCTAGTGGTTTGGTAAACGTAGGGACAGATACGCAGTATTTT
v_call: TRBV10-3; d_call: NA; clone_size: NA; j_call: TRBJ1-1; cdr3_aa: CAISELQGGNTEAFF; cdr3_nt: TGTGCCATCAGTGAGCTACAGGGAGGAAACACTGAAGCTTTCTTT
v_call: TRBV14; d_call: NA; clone_size: once; j_call: TRBJ1-1; cdr3_aa: CASSQDPGRGQAFF; cdr3_nt: TGTGCCAGCAGCCAAGATCCGGGGCGGGGTCAGGCTTTCTTT
v_call: TRBV29-1; d_call: NA; clone_size: NA; j_call: TRBJ2-1; cdr3_aa: CSVYRDKPHEQFF; cdr3_nt: TGCAGCGTTTACCGGGACAAGCCCCATGAGCAGTTCTTC
v_call: TRBV6-5; d_call: NA; clone_size: NA; j_call: TRBJ1-4; cdr3_aa: CASSYGTSEKLFF; cdr3_nt: TGTGCCAGCAGTTACGGGACGTCAGAAAAACTGTTTTTT
v_call: TRBV6-5; d_call: TRBD1; clone_size: NA; j_call: TRBJ2-2; cdr3_aa: CASRLNRQGAGELFF; cdr3_nt: TGTGCCAGCAGGCTCAACAGACAGGGGGCCGGGGAGCTGTTTTTT
v_call: TRBV28; d_call: NA; clone_size: NA; j_call: TRBJ1-5; cdr3_aa: CASIRGGPFDVSQHF; cdr3_nt: TGTGCCAGCATCCGGGGCGGCCCCTTTGATGTGTCCCAGCATTTT
v_call: TRBV7-3; d_call: TRBD1; clone_size: NA; j_call: TRBJ1-1; cdr3_aa: CASSPQGVGAEAFF; cdr3_nt: TGTGCCAGCAGCCCTCAGGGGGTTGGCGCTGAAGCTTTCTTT
v_call: TRBV7-9; d_call: NA; clone_size: NA; j_call: TRBJ2-7; cdr3_aa: CASSLYTGNEQYF; cdr3_nt: TGTGCCAGCAGCCTATATACAGGGAACGAGCAGTACTTC
v_call: TRBV18; d_call: TRBD1; clone_size: NA; j_call: TRBJ2-1; cdr3_aa: CASSPRTGGWNEQFF; cdr3_nt: TGTGCCAGCTCACCACGGACAGGGGGCTGGAATGAGCAGTTCTTC
v_call: TRBV30; d_call: TRBD1; clone_size: NA; j_call: TRBJ1-4; cdr3_aa: CAWSTRDSRPTTNEKLFF; cdr3_nt: TGTGCCTGGAGTACCCGGGACAGCAGACCGACAACTAATGAAAAACTGTTTTTT
v_call: TRBV5-6; d_call: TRBD1; clone_size: once; j_call: TRBJ1-1; cdr3_aa: CASSPDIPGQKNTEAFF; cdr3_nt: TGTGCCAGCAGTCCCGATATTCCGGGACAGAAGAACACTGAAGCTTTCTTT
v_call: TRBV7-2; d_call: NA; clone_size: NA; j_call: TRBJ1-1; cdr3_aa: CASSLGGTTEAFF; cdr3_nt: TGTGCCAGCAGCTTAGGAGGGACCACTGAAGCTTTCTTT
v_call: TRBV28; d_call: NA; clone_size: few; j_call: TRBJ2-7; cdr3_aa: CASIRYGTYEQYF; cdr3_nt: TGTGCCAGCATCAGGTATGGAACCTACGAGCAGTACTTC
v_call: TRBV6-1; d_call: TRBD1; clone_size: NA; j_call: TRBJ2-1; cdr3_aa: CASSRQGTYNEQFF; cdr3_nt: TGTGCCAGCAGCAGACAGGGAACCTACAATGAGCAGTTCTTC
v_call: TRBV7-9; d_call: NA; clone_size: NA; j_call: TRBJ2-7; cdr3_aa: CASSLEVLPGQQYF; cdr3_nt: TGTGCCAGCAGCTTAGAAGTGCTCCCGGGCCAGCAGTACTTC
v_call: TRBV27; d_call: NA; clone_size: NA; j_call: TRBJ2-2; cdr3_aa: CASSNHRGNTGELFF; cdr3_nt: TGTGCCAGCAGTAACCATCGGGGGAACACCGGGGAGCTGTTTTTT
v_call: TRBV18; d_call: TRBD1; clone_size: NA; j_call: TRBJ1-5; cdr3_aa: CASSPDRGNWLSNQPQHF; cdr3_nt: TGTGCCAGCTCCCCGGACAGGGGGAATTGGCTTAGCAATCAGCCCCAGCATTTT
v_call: TRBV15; d_call: NA; clone_size: NA; j_call: TRBJ2-7; cdr3_aa: CATSRDGVGQGTSSYEQYF; cdr3_nt: TGTGCCACCAGCAGAGATGGGGTAGGTCAGGGGACAAGCTCCTACGAGCAGTACTTC
v_call: TRBV9; d_call: NA; clone_size: NA; j_call: TRBJ1-3; cdr3_aa: CASSVAGSGNTIYF; cdr3_nt: TGTGCCAGCAGCGTAGCGGGCTCTGGAAACACCATATATTTT
v_call: TRBV6-5; d_call: NA; clone_size: NA; j_call: TRBJ1-1; cdr3_aa: CASSVSGTPNTEAFF; cdr3_nt: TGTGCCAGCAGTGTCTCCGGGACGCCAAACACTGAAGCTTTCTTT
v_call: TRBV4-2; d_call: NA; clone_size: NA; j_call: TRBJ1-4; cdr3_aa: CASSQAEGSSTNEKLFF; cdr3_nt: TGTGCCAGCAGCCAAGCGGAAGGGAGTTCAACTAATGAAAAACTGTTTTTT
v_call: TRBV28; d_call: TRBD1; clone_size: NA; j_call: TRBJ1-1; cdr3_aa: CASRRGTGVPEAFF; cdr3_nt: TGTGCCAGCAGACGAGGGACAGGGGTACCTGAAGCTTTCTTT
v_call: TRBV19; d_call: TRBD1; clone_size: once; j_call: TRBJ1-5; cdr3_aa: CATGTGFNQPQHF; cdr3_nt: TGTGCCACCGGGACAGGGTTTAATCAGCCCCAGCATTTT
v_call: TRBV7-2; d_call: TRBD1; clone_size: NA; j_call: TRBJ1-1; cdr3_aa: CASSGGQASNTEAFF; cdr3_nt: TGTGCCAGCAGCGGGGGACAGGCGTCGAACACTGAAGCTTTCTTT
v_call: TRBV6-1; d_call: NA; clone_size: NA; j_call: TRBJ2-7; cdr3_aa: CATRWAIGAPHEQYF; cdr3_nt: TGTGCCACCCGATGGGCGATAGGCGCCCCTCACGAGCAGTACTTC
v_call: TRBV18; d_call: TRBD1; clone_size: NA; j_call: TRBJ1-2; cdr3_aa: CASSPLDGTGGAGSGYTF; cdr3_nt: TGTGCCAGCTCACCACTCGACGGGACAGGGGGCGCGGGATCTGGCTACACCTTC
v_call: TRBV14; d_call: TRBD2; clone_size: few; j_call: TRBJ2-1; cdr3_aa: CASSQRVWLGLPDSSYNEQFF; cdr3_nt: TGTGCCAGCAGCCAAAGGGTGTGGTTGGGACTACCCGACTCCTCTTACAATGAGCAGTTCTTC
v_call: TRBV9; d_call: TRBD1; clone_size: NA; j_call: TRBJ1-2; cdr3_aa: CASSVAGQSPNYGYTF; cdr3_nt: TGTGCCAGCAGCGTAGCGGGACAGTCTCCTAACTATGGCTACACCTTC
v_call: TRBV19; d_call: TRBD1; clone_size: NA; j_call: TRBJ1-4; cdr3_aa: CASSLRRTGTNEKLFF; cdr3_nt: TGTGCCAGTAGTCTCCGGAGGACAGGAACTAATGAAAAACTGTTTTTT
v_call: TRBV7-3; d_call: NA; clone_size: NA; j_call: TRBJ1-1; cdr3_aa: CASSLSRGMNTEAFF; cdr3_nt: TGTGCCAGCAGCTTAAGTCGGGGGATGAACACTGAAGCTTTCTTT
v_call: TRBV10-3; d_call: NA; clone_size: NA; j_call: TRBJ2-1; cdr3_aa: CAISESTFGQFF; cdr3_nt: TGTGCCATCAGTGAGTCGACTTTTGGGCAGTTCTTC
v_call: TRBV27; d_call: TRBD2; clone_size: NA; j_call: TRBJ2-1; cdr3_aa: CASRILTSGSYNEQFF; cdr3_nt: TGTGCCAGCAGAATCCTGACTAGCGGGAGCTACAATGAGCAGTTCTTC
v_call: TRBV19; d_call: TRBD1; clone_size: NA; j_call: TRBJ1-5; cdr3_aa: CASSISPGQGAYSNQPQHF; cdr3_nt: TGTGCCAGTAGTATTTCTCCGGGACAGGGGGCGTACAGCAATCAGCCCCAGCATTTT
v_call: TRBV28; d_call: NA; clone_size: once; j_call: TRBJ2-4; cdr3_aa: CASSLGGASTHRSLAKNIQYF; cdr3_nt: TGTGCCAGCAGTTTAGGAGGCGCTAGCACCCATCGGAGCTTAGCCAAAAACATTCAGTACTTC
v_call: TRBV19; d_call: NA; clone_size: NA; j_call: TRBJ1-5; cdr3_aa: CASSMLSGNSNQPQHF; cdr3_nt: TGTGCCAGTAGTATGCTCAGTGGGAATAGCAATCAGCCCCAGCATTTT
v_call: TRBV10-3; d_call: TRBD2; clone_size: NA; j_call: TRBJ2-1; cdr3_aa: CAISDSTSAYNEQFF; cdr3_nt: TGTGCCATCAGTGACTCCACTAGCGCCTACAATGAGCAGTTCTTC
v_call: TRBV5-1; d_call: NA; clone_size: NA; j_call: TRBJ2-5; cdr3_aa: CASSIQETQYF; cdr3_nt: TGCGCCAGCAGCATCCAAGAGACCCAGTACTTC
v_call: TRBV28; d_call: TRBD1; clone_size: NA; j_call: TRBJ1-5; cdr3_aa: CASSQTGTSNQPQHF; cdr3_nt: TGTGCCAGCAGCCAGACAGGGACAAGCAATCAGCCCCAGCATTTT
v_call: TRBV4-3; d_call: NA; clone_size: NA; j_call: TRBJ1-2; cdr3_aa: CASSQGRVRYGYTF; cdr3_nt: TGCGCCAGCAGCCAAGGGCGGGTACGCTATGGCTACACCTTC
v_call: TRBV7-9; d_call: NA; clone_size: NA; j_call: TRBJ1-1; cdr3_aa: CASRQGIAEAFF; cdr3_nt: TGTGCCAGCAGACAAGGCATCGCTGAAGCTTTCTTT